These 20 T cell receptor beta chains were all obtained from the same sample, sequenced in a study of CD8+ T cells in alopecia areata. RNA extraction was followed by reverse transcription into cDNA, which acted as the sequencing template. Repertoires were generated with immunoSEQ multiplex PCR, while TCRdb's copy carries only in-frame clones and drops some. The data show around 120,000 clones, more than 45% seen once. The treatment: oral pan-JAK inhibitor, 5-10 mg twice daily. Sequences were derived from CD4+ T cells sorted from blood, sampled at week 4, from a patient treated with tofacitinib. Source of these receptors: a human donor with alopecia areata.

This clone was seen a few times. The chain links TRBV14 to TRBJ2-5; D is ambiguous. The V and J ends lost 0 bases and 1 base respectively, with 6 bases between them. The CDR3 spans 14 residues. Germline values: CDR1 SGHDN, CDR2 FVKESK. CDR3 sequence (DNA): TGTGCCAGCAGCCAAGAACGAGTCCAAGAGACCCAGTACTTC. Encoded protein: CASSQERVQETQYF.

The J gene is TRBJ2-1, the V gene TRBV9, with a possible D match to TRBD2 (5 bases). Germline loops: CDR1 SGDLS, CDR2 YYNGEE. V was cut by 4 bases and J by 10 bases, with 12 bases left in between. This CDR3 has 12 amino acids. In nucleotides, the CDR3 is TGTGCCAGCAGCTCGACCGACTACGAGCAGTTCTTC. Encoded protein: CASSSTDYEQFF.

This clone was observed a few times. CDR3 coding DNA: TGCGCCAGCAGCTTGAGGGGACTAGCGGATTTCACAGATACGCAGTATTTT. Its translation: CASSLRGLADFTDTQYF. This sequence joins TRBV5-1 and TRBJ2-3, with 11 bases that match TRBD2. The CDR3 sequence is 17 residues long. Germline V gene sequence: CDR1 SGHRS, CDR2 YFSETQ. V shed 1 base, J shed 2 bases, and the junction held 6 bases outside the gene matches.

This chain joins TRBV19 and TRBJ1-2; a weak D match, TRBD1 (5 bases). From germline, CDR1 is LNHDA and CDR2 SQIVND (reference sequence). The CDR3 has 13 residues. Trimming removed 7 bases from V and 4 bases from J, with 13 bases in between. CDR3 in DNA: TGTGCCAGTACGGAGGGGACGGTCTATGGCTACACCTTC. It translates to CASTEGTVYGYTF.

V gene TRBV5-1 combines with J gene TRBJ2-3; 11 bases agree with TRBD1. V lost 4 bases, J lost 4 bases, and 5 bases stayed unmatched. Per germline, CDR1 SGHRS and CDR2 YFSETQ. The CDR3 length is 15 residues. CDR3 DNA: TGCGCCAGCAGCGGCCCGGGACAGGGGGCAGATACGCAGTATTTT. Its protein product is CASSGPGQGADTQYF.

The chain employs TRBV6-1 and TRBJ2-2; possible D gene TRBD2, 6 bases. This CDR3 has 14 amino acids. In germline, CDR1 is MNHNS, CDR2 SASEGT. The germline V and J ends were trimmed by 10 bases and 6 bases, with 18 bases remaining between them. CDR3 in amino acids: CATHSASEAGELFF. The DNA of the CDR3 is TGTGCCACCCACTCGGCTAGCGAAGCCGGGGAGCTGTTTTTT.

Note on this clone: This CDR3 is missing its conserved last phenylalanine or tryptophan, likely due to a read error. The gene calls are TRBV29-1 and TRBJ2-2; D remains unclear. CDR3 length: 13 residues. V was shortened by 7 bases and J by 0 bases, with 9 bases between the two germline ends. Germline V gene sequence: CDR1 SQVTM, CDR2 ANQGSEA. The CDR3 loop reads CSDAPANTGELFS. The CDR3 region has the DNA TGCAGCGATGCTCCCGCGAACACCGGGGAGCTGTTTTCT.

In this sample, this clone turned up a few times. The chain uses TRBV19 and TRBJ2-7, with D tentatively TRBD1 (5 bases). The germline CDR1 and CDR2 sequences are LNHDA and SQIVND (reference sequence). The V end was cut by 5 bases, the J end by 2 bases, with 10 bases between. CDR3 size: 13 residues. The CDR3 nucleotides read TGTGCCAGTAGTTTAATAGGGGCCTACGAGCAGTACTTC. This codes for CASSLIGAYEQYF.

The CDR3 DNA reads as TGTGCCAGCAGCCTAGGGTCACATACGCAGTATTTT. Encoded protein: CASSLGSHTQYF. The chain is built from TRBV9 and TRBJ2-3; D uncertain. CDR1 is SGDLS and CDR2 is YYNGEE in the germline V gene. CDR3 length: 12 residues. V gave up 4 bases and J gave up 7 bases, with 10 bases separating them.

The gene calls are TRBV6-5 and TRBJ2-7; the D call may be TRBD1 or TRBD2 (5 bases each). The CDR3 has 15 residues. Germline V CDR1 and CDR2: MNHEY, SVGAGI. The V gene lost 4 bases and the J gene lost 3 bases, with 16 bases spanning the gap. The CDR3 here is CASSSLGTGNYEQYF. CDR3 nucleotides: TGTGCCAGCAGTTCCCTCGGGACGGGTAACTACGAGCAGTACTTC.

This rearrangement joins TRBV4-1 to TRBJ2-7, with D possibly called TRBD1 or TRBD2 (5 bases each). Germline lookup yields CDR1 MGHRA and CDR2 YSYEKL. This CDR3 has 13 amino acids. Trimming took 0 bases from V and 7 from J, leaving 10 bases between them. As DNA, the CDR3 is TGCGCCAGCAGCCAAGATGAGGGGCAGGAGCAGTACTTC. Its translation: CASSQDEGQEQYF.

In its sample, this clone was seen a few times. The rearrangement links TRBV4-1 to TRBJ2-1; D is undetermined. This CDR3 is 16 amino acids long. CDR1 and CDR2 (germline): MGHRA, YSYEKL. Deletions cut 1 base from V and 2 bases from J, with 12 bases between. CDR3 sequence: CASSQVNLVAYNEQFF. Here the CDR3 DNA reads TGCGCCAGCAGCCAAGTAAACCTAGTGGCCTACAATGAGCAGTTCTTC.

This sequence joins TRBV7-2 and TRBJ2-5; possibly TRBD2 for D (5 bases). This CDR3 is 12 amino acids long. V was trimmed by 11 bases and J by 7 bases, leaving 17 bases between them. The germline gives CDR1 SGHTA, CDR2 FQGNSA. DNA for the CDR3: TGTGCCTGTAGAGAGGGCCCAGGGACCCAGTACTTC. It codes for CACREGPGTQYF.

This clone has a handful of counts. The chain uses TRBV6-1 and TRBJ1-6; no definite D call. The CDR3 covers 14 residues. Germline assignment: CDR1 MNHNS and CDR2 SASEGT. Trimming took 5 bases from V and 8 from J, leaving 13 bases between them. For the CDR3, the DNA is TGTGCCAGCAGTAGAGGTTTTCGCGATTCACCCCTCCACTTT. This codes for CASSRGFRDSPLHF.

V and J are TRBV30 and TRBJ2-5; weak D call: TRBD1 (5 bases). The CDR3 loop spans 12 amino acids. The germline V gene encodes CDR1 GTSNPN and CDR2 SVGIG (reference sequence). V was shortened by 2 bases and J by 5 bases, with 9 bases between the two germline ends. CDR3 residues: CAWSPQGETQYF. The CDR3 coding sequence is TGTGCCTGGAGTCCCCAGGGTGAGACCCAGTACTTC.

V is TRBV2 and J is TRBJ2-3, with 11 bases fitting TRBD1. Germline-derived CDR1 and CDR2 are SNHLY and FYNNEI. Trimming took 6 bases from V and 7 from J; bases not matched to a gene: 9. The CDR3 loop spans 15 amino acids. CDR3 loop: CASRKDRGLANTQYF. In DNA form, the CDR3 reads TGTGCCAGCAGAAAGGACAGGGGGCTTGCAAATACGCAGTATTTT.

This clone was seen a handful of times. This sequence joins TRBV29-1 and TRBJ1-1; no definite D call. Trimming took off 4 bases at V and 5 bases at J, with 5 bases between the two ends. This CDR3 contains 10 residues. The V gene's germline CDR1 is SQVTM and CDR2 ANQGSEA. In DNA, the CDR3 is TGCAGCGTTGGGGGTACTGAAGCTTTCTTT. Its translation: CSVGGTEAFF.

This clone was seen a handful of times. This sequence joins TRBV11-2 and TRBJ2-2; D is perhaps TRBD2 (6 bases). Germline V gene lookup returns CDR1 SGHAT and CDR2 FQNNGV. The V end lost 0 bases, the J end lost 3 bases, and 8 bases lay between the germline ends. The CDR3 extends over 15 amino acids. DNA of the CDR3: TGTGCCAGCAGCTTAGATGGGACTCACACCGGGGAGCTGTTTTTT. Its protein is CASSLDGTHTGELFF.

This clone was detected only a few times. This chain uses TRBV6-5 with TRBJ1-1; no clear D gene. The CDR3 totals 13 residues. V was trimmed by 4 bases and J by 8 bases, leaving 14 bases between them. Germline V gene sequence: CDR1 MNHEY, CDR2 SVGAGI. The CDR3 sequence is CASSSPTGDEAFF. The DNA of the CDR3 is TGTGCCAGCAGTTCCCCGACGGGTGACGAAGCTTTCTTT.

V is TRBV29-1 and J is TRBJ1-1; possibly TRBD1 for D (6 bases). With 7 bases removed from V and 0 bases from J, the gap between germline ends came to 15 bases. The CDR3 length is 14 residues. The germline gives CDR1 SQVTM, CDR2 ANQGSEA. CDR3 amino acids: CSGRQDLLNTEAFF. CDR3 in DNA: TGCAGCGGACGACAGGACCTCCTGAACACTGAAGCTTTCTTT.